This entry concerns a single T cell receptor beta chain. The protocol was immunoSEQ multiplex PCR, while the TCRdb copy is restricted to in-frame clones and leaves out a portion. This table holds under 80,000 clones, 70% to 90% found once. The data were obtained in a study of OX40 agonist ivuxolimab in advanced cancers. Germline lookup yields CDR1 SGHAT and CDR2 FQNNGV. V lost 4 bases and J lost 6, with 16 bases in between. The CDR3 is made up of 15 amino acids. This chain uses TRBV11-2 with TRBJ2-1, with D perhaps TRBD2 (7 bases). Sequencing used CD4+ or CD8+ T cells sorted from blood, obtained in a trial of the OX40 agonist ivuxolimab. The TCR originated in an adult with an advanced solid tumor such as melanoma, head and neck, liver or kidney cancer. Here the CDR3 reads CASSWGGRQTNEQFF. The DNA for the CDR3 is TGTGCCAGCAGCTGGGGGGGGCGGCAGACCAATGAGCAGTTCTTC.